Listed below are T cell receptor beta chains from one sample, sequenced in a study of shared clonotypes between healthy human individuals. Method: immunoSEQ multiplex PCR; TCRdb's copy keeps in-frame clones and lacks some. This repertoire shows over 2,000,000 clones, just over 90% found once; its top ten account for about 1.7%. The sequencing sample was made of naive CD8+ T cells from PBMCs. These receptors all come from a man between 18 and 35 years old in good health. Some clones in this sample may be carry-over from other donors' samples. CDR3s leave out the opening cysteine and the closing phenylalanine or tryptophan. A D gene is named only where the DNA matches it firmly. Part of the rows lack a size; the others show once, few, many or a class for expanded clones.

once	TRBV6-7	TRBJ2-7	TRBD1	ASSPGGSTYEQY
-	TRBV4-1	TRBJ2-2	-	ASSQGPPRTPKQNTGELF
-	TRBV7-9	TRBJ2-7	TRBD2	ASSSSSGLAGNEQY
-	TRBV10-3	TRBJ1-2	-	AIRNDRRRT
-	TRBV27	TRBJ2-2	-	ASSLQRITGELF
-	TRBV29-1	TRBJ1-2	-	SVEGEKGAYGYT
-	TRBV13	TRBJ1-4	-	ASSLQGASTGKLF
-	TRBV28	TRBJ1-2	-	ASSYRGLSYGYT
-	TRBV6-6	TRBJ2-1	-	AGGQNEQF
-	TRBV19	TRBJ2-3	TRBD2	ASSILAGGGGTDTQY
-	TRBV28	TRBJ2-3	TRBD1	ASSPIRTGASTDTQY
-	TRBV5-1	TRBJ2-2	TRBD2	ASSLKGLAPAGELF
-	TRBV27	TRBJ2-2	-	ASSFGTRLF
-	TRBV28	TRBJ2-1	-	ASSPLRVPHNEQF
-	TRBV19	TRBJ2-1	TRBD2	ASSLAGVPNEQF
-	TRBV28	TRBJ1-4	TRBD1	ASSARTGPGEKLF
-	TRBV29-1	TRBJ2-7	TRBD1	SVWDRDHEQY
-	TRBV4-3	TRBJ1-3	TRBD1	ASSQGTGSNTIY
-	TRBV4-3	TRBJ2-3	TRBD2	ASSQDSWREGSTDTQY
once	TRBV4-1	TRBJ2-1	-	ASSPGAGDEQF
once	TRBV4-1	TRBJ2-5	TRBD2	ASSHKLAAQETQY
-	TRBV27	TRBJ2-7	-	ASSPGSAYEQY